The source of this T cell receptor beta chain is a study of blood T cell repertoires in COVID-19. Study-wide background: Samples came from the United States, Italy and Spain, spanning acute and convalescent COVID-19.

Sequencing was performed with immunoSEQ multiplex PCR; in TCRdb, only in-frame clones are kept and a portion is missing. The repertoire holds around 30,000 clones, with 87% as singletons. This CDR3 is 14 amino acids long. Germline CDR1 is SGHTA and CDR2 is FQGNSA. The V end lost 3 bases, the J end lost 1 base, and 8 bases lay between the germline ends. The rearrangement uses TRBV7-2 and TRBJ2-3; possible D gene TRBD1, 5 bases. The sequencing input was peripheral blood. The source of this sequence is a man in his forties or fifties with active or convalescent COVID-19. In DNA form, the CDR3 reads TGTGCCAGCAGCTTCGCCAGGGGCACAGATACGCAGTATTTT. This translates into CASSFARGTDTQYF.